Presented here are 20 T cell receptor beta chains from one specimen sequenced in a study of CD8+CD57+ T cells in acquired aplastic anemia. TCR beta VDJ and CDR3 were profiled, and genomic DNA was the template. From the reads, TCRdb called clonotypes with MiXCR, one entry per CDR3 protein. The data contain some 200,000 distinct CDR3 sequences, 60% to 65% of them singletons. The sample was sorted CD4+, CD8+, or CD8+CD57+ T cells (not recorded which) from PBMCs. Receptors originate from a human donor in good health.

The chain combines TRBV5-1 with TRBJ2-2; no reliable D call. Looked up from germline, CDR1 is SGHRS and CDR2 is YFSETQ. The CDR3 consists of 12 residues. Between the trimmed V and J ends, which lost 3 bases and 3 bases, there was a span of 3 bases. The CDR3 here is CASSYHTGELFF. The CDR3 nucleotides read TGCGCCAGCAGCTATCACACCGGGGAGCTGTTTTTT.

This clonotype has just a few counts. This chain uses TRBV15 with TRBJ2-6; D uncertain. The CDR3 covers 16 residues. The V gene lost 3 bases and the J gene lost 1 base, with 10 bases spanning the gap. Germline-derived CDR1 and CDR2 are LNHNV and YYDKDF (reference sequence). CDR3: CATSRGLGSGANVLTF. The CDR3 DNA reads TGTGCCACCAGCAGGGGGTTGGGGTCTGGGGCCAACGTCCTGACTTTC.

Points on this clonotype: Just one base apart from a much larger clone, this may be a read error. The V and J genes are TRBV9 and TRBJ2-1; D unclear. This CDR3 contains 12 residues. V lost 4 bases and J 3 bases, leaving 5 bases between the germline ends. Germline loops: CDR1 SGDLS, CDR2 YYNGEE. The CDR3 reads CASSLVYNEQFF. The CDR3 DNA is TGTGCCAGCAGCCTAGTCTACAATGAGCAGTTCTTC.

This clonotype was seen only once. The V gene is TRBV19, the J gene TRBJ2-7; 7 bases fit TRBD1. This CDR3 comprises 12 residues. CDR1 is LNHDA, CDR2 SQIVND, per germline (reference sequence). The J segment lost 6 bases and the V segment lost 7 bases, leaving 6 bases of the junction unmatched. The CDR3 reads CASKSTGAEQYF. The CDR3 DNA reads TGTGCCAGTAAATCTACAGGGGCCGAGCAGTACTTC.

The chain combines TRBV7-9 with TRBJ2-3; 13 bases agree with TRBD2. Unmatched junction bases numbered 5, after V lost 7 bases and J lost 4 bases. Germline assignment: CDR1 SEHNR and CDR2 FQNEAQ (reference sequence). The CDR3 loop spans 15 amino acids. The DNA for the CDR3 is TGTGCCAGCAAACTAGCGGGGGGGCTGCCAGATACGCAGTATTTT. It yields the protein CASKLAGGLPDTQYF.

Note on this clonotype: The junction does not match germline at one end; this may be a read error. The CDR3 region is CATSRDETSGKLYEEYF. The CDR3 DNA sequence: TGTGCCACGAGCAGAGACGAGACTAGCGGGAAACTATACGAGGAGTACTTC. The rearrangement links TRBV15 to TRBJ2-7; 11 positions agree with TRBD2. The CDR3 extends over 17 amino acids. CDR1 and CDR2 (germline): LNHNV, YYDKDF (reference sequence). Complete variable domain (other parts from reference TRBV15 and TRBJ2-7): DAMVIQNPRYQVTQFGKPVTLSCSQTLNHNVMYWYQQKSSQAPKLLFHYYDKDFNNEADTPDNFQSRRPNTSFCFLDIRSPGLGDTAMYLCATSRDETSGKLYEEYFGPGTRLTVT.

This clonotype has just one count. The rearrangement uses TRBV20-1 and TRBJ2-3, with 11 nucleotides matching TRBD2. There are 18 residues in the CDR3. From germline, CDR1 is DFQATT and CDR2 SNEGSKA (reference sequence). Trimming cost V 0 bases and J 1 base; bases outside gene matches: 9. CDR3 nucleotides: TGCAGTGCTAGAGATTCGACTAGCGGGACGCGGGGCACAGATACGCAGTATTTT. As protein: CSARDSTSGTRGTDTQYF.

Comments on this clonotype: Just one base apart from a much larger clone, this may be a read error. Given the absence of the conserved phenylalanine or tryptophan at the CDR3 end, a read error is likely. V is TRBV7-9 and J is TRBJ1-1; D remains unclear. The ends were cut back, 2 bases at V and 1 base at J, with 14 bases in the middle. The CDR3 spans 16 residues. From germline, CDR1 is SEHNR and CDR2 FQNEAQ (reference sequence). CDR3 sequence: CASSLNYGLTNTEAFC. In DNA form, the CDR3 reads TGTGCCAGCAGCTTAAACTACGGACTGACGAACACTGAAGCTTTCTGT.

Many counts were recorded for this clonotype. The chain recombines TRBV9 with TRBJ1-1, with 7 bases aligning to TRBD1. Germline loops: CDR1 SGDLS, CDR2 YYNGEE. The CDR3 loop spans 15 amino acids. J lost 4 bases, V lost 2 bases, and 8 bases had no gene match. The CDR3 region is CASSVIGGGSTEAFF. The DNA of the CDR3 is TGTGCCAGCAGCGTTATCGGAGGGGGCTCCACTGAAGCTTTCTTT.

This clonotype was observed at least ten times. The rearrangement uses TRBV4-2 and TRBJ2-7, with 8 bases identical to TRBD1. The CDR3 is made up of 14 amino acids. Germline CDR1 is LGHNA and CDR2 is YNFKEQ. V shed 5 bases, J shed 5 bases, and the junction held 8 bases outside the gene matches. CDR3 loop: CASSYGQGADEQYF. The CDR3 bases are TGTGCCAGCAGCTACGGGCAGGGGGCCGACGAGCAGTACTTC.

As to this clonotype: Lacking the conserved final phenylalanine or tryptophan, this CDR3 likely reflects a read error. The chain joins TRBV5-4 to TRBJ1-1; D possibly corresponds to TRBD1 (6 bases). CDR1 is SGHNT, CDR2 YYREEE, per germline (reference sequence). Trimming pared 5 bases from V and 1 base from J, leaving 18 bases between. The length of the CDR3 is 16 residues. In DNA form, the CDR3 reads TGTGCCAGCAGTTTTGGACAGACAGATGCGAACACTGAAGCTTTCTCT. Translation gives CASSFGQTDANTEAFS.

This chain links TRBV2 with TRBJ2-7, with D uncertain. The CDR3 runs to 11 residues. Trimming cost V 1 base and J 5 bases, with 3 bases left between them. Germline V lookup: CDR1 SNHLY, CDR2 FYNNEI. The CDR3 protein is CASSEVDEQYF. In DNA form, the CDR3 reads TGTGCCAGCAGTGAAGTCGACGAGCAGTACTTC. Variable domain in full (rest from reference TRBV2 and TRBJ2-7): EPEVTQTPSHQVTQMGQEVILRCVPISNHLYFYWYRQILGQKVEFLVSFYNNEISEKSEIFDDQFSVERPDGSNFTLKIRSTKLEDSAMYFCASSEVDEQYFGPGTRLTVT.

This clonotype has a handful of counts. The rearrangement links TRBV15 to TRBJ2-3; 8 bases match TRBD2. Germline V lookup: CDR1 LNHNV, CDR2 YYDKDF (reference sequence). The CDR3 contains 15 residues. With 0 bases clipped from V and 4 bases from J, the junction kept 3 bases outside the gene matches. Written as DNA, the CDR3 is TGTGCCACCAGCAGAGATCGACTAGCGCCAGATACGCAGTATTTT. Its translation is CATSRDRLAPDTQYF.

CDR3 sequence reads: CSARNSITGRGGYTF. The CDR3 DNA reads as TGCAGTGCTCGAAATTCAATAACAGGGCGAGGTGGCTACACCTTC. The chain recombines TRBV20-1 with TRBJ1-2; D is perhaps TRBD1 (6 bases). Germline V gives CDR1 DFQATT, CDR2 SNEGSKA (reference sequence). The CDR3 runs to 15 residues. The V end was cut by 5 bases, the J end by 7 bases, with 23 bases between.

The count of this clonotype is one. The gene calls are TRBV7-9 and TRBJ1-2; perhaps TRBD1 as D (5 bases). The CDR3 is 13 amino acids. V was trimmed by 5 bases and J by 7 bases, leaving 14 bases between them. Per the germline V gene, CDR1 is SEHNR and CDR2 is FQNEAQ (reference sequence). CDR3 bases: TGTGCCAGCAGCCCTGGGGGTTATAGTGGCTACACCTTC. Translating it yields CASSPGGYSGYTF.

In this sample, this clonotype turned up a few times. This chain uses TRBV9 with TRBJ1-1; D is unclear. Trimming stripped 4 bases from V and 2 bases from J, with 15 bases between. CDR3 size: 15 residues. Germline V gene sequence: CDR1 SGDLS, CDR2 YYNGEE. The CDR3 loop reads CASSPLRNSNTEAFF. The CDR3 DNA reads TGTGCCAGCAGCCCCCTACGAAATTCCAACACTGAAGCTTTCTTT.

This chain uses TRBV20-1 with TRBJ1-3, with D unclear. CDR1 and CDR2 from the germline V gene are DFQATT and SNEGSKA (reference sequence). The length of the CDR3 is 14 residues. Deletions cut 4 bases from V and 0 bases from J, with 10 bases between. CDR3 nucleotide sequence: TGCAGTGCTACCGAACTCGTCTCTGGAAACACCATATATTTT. Its protein product is CSATELVSGNTIYF.

The chain is built from TRBV29-1 and TRBJ2-1, with a possible D match to TRBD2 (6 bases). CDR1 is SQVTM, CDR2 ANQGSEA, per germline. The CDR3 contains 13 residues. The V and J ends lost 6 bases and 5 bases respectively, with 14 bases between them. CDR3 loop: CSVTGLGDNEQFF. CDR3 DNA sequence: TGCAGCGTCACGGGACTGGGGGACAATGAGCAGTTCTTC.

The genes are TRBV24-1 and TRBJ2-1, with D possibly being TRBD1 (6 bases). Between the trimmed V and J ends, which lost 4 bases and 4 bases, there was a span of 10 bases. The CDR3 is 14 amino acids. The germline gives CDR1 KGHDR, CDR2 SFDVKD. The DNA for the CDR3 is TGTGCCACCAGTGAATATGGACAGTACAATGAGCAGTTCTTC. It codes for CATSEYGQYNEQFF.

The V and J genes are TRBV7-9 and TRBJ2-7, with TRBD2 matching over 8 bases. Germline CDR1 reads SEHNR; CDR2 reads FQNEAQ (reference sequence). The CDR3 sequence is 14 residues long. V shed 5 bases, J shed 3 bases, and the junction held 6 bases outside the gene matches. CDR3 in amino acids: CASSNSGTSYEQYF. In DNA form, the CDR3 reads TGTGCCAGCAGCAACAGCGGGACTAGCTACGAGCAGTACTTC.